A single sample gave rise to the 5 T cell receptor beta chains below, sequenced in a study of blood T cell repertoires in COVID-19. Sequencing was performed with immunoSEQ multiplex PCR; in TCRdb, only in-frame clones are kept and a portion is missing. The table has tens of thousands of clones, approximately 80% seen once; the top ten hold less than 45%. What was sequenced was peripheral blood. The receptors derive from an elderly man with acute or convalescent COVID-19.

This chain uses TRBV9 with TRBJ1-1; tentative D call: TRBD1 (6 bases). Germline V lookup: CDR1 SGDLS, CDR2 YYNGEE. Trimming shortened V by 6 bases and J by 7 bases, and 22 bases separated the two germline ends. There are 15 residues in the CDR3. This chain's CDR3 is CASTLDTGPRDEAFF. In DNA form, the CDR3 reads TGTGCCAGCACCCTTGATACAGGGCCCCGGGATGAAGCTTTCTTT.

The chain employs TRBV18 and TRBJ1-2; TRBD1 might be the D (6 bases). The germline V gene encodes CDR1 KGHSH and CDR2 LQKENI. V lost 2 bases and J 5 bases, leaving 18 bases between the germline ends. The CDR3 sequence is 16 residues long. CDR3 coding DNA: TGTGCCAGCTCACCATCATCGGAGGGGGGGTGGTATGGCTACACCTTC. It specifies CASSPSSEGGWYGYTF.

CDR3 sequence: CASSQDRTTGVNTGELFF. CDR3 DNA sequence: TGCGCCAGCAGCCAAGATAGGACCACGGGAGTGAACACCGGGGAGCTGTTTTTT. This chain uses TRBV4-3 with TRBJ2-2; D perhaps matches TRBD2 (6 bases). The V gene lost 0 bases and the J gene lost 1 base, with 15 bases spanning the gap. The germline V gene has CDR1 LGHNA and CDR2 YSLEER. CDR3 length: 18 amino acids.

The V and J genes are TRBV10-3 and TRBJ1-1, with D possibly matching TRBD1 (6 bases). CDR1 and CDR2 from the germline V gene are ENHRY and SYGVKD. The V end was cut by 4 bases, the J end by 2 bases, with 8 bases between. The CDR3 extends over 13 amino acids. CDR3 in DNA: TGTGCCATCAGTGGGACAGAAAACACTGAAGCTTTCTTT. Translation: CAISGTENTEAFF.

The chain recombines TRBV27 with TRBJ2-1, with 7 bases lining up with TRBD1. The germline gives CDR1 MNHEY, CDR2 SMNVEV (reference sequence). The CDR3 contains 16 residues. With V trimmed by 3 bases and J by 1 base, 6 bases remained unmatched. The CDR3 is CASSFWSRGSYNEQFF. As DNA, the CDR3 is TGTGCCAGCAGTTTCTGGAGCAGGGGGTCCTACAATGAGCAGTTCTTC.